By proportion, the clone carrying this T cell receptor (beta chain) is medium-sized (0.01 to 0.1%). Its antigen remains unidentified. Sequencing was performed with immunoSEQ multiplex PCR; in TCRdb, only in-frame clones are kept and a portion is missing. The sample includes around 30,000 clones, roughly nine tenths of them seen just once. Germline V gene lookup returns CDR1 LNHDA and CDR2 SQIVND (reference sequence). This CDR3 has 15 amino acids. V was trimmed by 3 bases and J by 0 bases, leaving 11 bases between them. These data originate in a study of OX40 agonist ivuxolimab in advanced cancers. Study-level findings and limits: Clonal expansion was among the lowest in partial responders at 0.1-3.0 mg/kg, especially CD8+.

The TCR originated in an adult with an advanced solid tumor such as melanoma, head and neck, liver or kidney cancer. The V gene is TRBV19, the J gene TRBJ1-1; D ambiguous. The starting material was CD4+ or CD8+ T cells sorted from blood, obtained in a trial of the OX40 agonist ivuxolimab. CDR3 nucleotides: TGTGCCAGTAGTATGGCGGTGTTCATGAACACTGAAGCTTTCTTT. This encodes CASSMAVFMNTEAFF.